Described below is a single TCR beta chain sequence and its context. Its antigen is not yet known. A much more abundant neighbour one base away suggests this may be a read error. Libraries were constructed by 5' RACE. Sequencing used an Illumina HiSeq 2500. A second 7 to 11 cycle PCR used a sample-barcoded 5' primer and a J-beta primer mix. Each TCR beta cDNA molecule received a unique molecular identifier from a template-switch 5' adaptor carrying 12 random nucleotides. Each sample yielded at least 3 million CDR3-containing paired-end reads. First-strand cDNA synthesis was performed from all RNA using the Mint cDNA synthesis kit, with priming by a TRBC-specific oligonucleotide. Following uracil-DNA glycosylase treatment, a first 18-cycle PCR with universal primers M1SS and BC2_uni_R was performed on all cDNA. The study's processing was this. Normalization of each sample was performed by random selection of 1 million high-quality reads, each carrying a distinct molecular identifier. Instead of being binned into consensus sequences, reads with shared molecular identifiers were discarded. MiTCR, run with a Q25 quality threshold and the strictest error-elimination algorithm, handled CDR3 identification, clonotype clustering and error correction. A nonparametric unseen species model with Euler transformation was used to estimate lower-bound total TCR beta diversity. TCRdb trimmed the raw reads at Q25, called clones with MiXCR and kept productive beta chains. Entries that share a CDR3 protein sequence are merged under the most common genes and DNA. The V and J calls were not made by the authors but by TCRdb's processing. The table for this sample lists about 930,000 distinct CDR3 sequences; approximately 32% of them were counted only once. The ten largest make up roughly 10% of the sample.

This sample is drawn from a study of blood T cells in healthy people across ages (dated by TCRdb to 2013 to 2016). Regarding the complete study: In model experiments, roughly one uniquely barcoded TCR beta cDNA molecule per two T cells was captured by template switching. The study measured age-related changes in TCR beta repertoire diversity using deep sequencing normalized with unique cDNA molecular identifiers. Donors were grouped into four age groups: young (average about 15 years), middle-aged (39), aged (around 56) and long-lived (about 90). Two additional independent replicas of 1 million unique cDNA reads from the same blood draw were analyzed for two donors (one aged 18 to 30 and one aged 80 or older).

What the authors observed across the whole study: Because profiling used bulk unsorted PBMCs, naive and antigen-experienced compartments could not be compared conclusively. Compared with the aged group, the long-lived group had more naive CD4+ T cells, fewer expanded clones and increased TCR diversity, a pattern suggesting age selection. As age increased, observed TCR beta diversity per million T cells dropped in a roughly linear way, and a significant reduction was already evident by age roughly 36. Total diversity estimates from one million sequenced T cells were considered lower bounds and underestimates. Donor CMV infection status was unknown, potentially confounding age-related changes in expanded clonotypes. There was a strong correlation between observed TCR beta diversity and the percentage of naive T cells measured by flow cytometry.

Donors were 30 to 45 systemically healthy Caucasian individuals from Russia aged roughly 6 to 90 years. Around 10 milliliters of peripheral blood were collected from each donor into EDTA-treated Vacutainer tubes. Ficoll-Paque density-gradient centrifugation was used to isolate PBMCs, with at least 7 million obtained per sample. Trizol reagent was used to extract total RNA from the PBMCs, yielding at least 6 micrograms per sample. For every donor, an aliquot of PBMCs went through flow cytometry to measure the percentages of naive CD45RAhigh/CD27high T cells. These data also formed part of another study, on T cells of mothers and their children. The second source states: The donors were nine systemically healthy Caucasian individuals, made up of three mothers and their six children. cDNA synthesis consumed the entire amount of extracted RNA, loaded at about 1.5 ug RNA in each 15 ul reaction. In the second PCR, sample barcodes and 2-4 random nucleotides were introduced via the M1S primer. More than 8 million TCR beta CDR3 reads were obtained from each mother, and roughly 3 million reads were obtained from each child. TCR recombination output is similarly shaped by thymic selection in related and unrelated pairs, with a minor effect exerted by inherited differences. Normalized repertoire overlap was always slightly but never significantly higher in related than unrelated mother-child pairs. No persistent microchimeric T cell clones were found, with a detection sensitivity of around 100 clones per million clonotypes. The study used deep NGS to compare TCR beta repertoires of mothers and children, seeking features distinguishing related mother-child pairs from unrelated individuals. On average, the children were approximately 12 +/- 4 years old, while the mothers were around 40 +/- 4 years old. After adapter ligation with NEBNext reagents, the libraries were sequenced on Illumina HiSeq 2000 with 100+100 nt paired-end reads. To prevent cross-contamination, the mother and child libraries were prepared a month apart and were sequenced in separate runs. Each donor had between roughly 450,000 and 2,300,000 distinct TCR beta clonotypes identified. Naive TCR beta clonotypes were estimated from low-frequency clonotypes matched to each donor's FACS-determined naive share, without sorting.

This sequence originates from a woman aged 40 to 50 in good health. The sequencing sample was made of blood.

The CDR3 corresponds to CVSSLVRGGPPYEQYF. The nucleotide sequence is given as TGTGTCAGCAGCTTAGTCCGCGGGGGGCCCCCTTACGAGCAGTACTTC. The chain joins TRBV7-9 to TRBJ2-7, and 8 junction bases match TRBD2. The CDR3 holds 16 amino acids from the cysteine to the phenylalanine. CDR3 DNA only is kept here, 48 bases in frame from base 1. The germline V gene (reference sequence) gives CDR1 as SEHNR and CDR2 as FQNEAQ. The CDR3, completed at both ends by the reference TRBV7-9 and TRBJ2-7 genes, gives the full variable domain DTGVSQNPRHKITKRGQNVTFRCDPISEHNRLYWYRQTLGQGPEFLTYFQNEAQLEKSRLLSDRFSAERPKGSFSTLEIQRTEQGDSAMYLCVSSLVRGGPPYEQYFGPGTRLTVT.